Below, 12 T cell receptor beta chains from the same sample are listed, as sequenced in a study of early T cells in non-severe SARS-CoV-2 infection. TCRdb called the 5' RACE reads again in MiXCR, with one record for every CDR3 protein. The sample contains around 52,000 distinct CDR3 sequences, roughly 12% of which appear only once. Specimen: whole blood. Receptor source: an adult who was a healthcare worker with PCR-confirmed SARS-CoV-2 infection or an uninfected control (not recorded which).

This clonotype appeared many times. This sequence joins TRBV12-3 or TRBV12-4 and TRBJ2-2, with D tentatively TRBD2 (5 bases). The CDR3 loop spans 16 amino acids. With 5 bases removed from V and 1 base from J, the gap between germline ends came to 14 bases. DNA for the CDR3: TGTGCCAGCAGTCCCTGGCGGCGGGTGAACACCGGGGAGCTGTTTTTT. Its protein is CASSPWRRVNTGELFF.

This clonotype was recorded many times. DNA of the CDR3: TGCAGTGCTAGTATGGGGGGATTGCGGGATCCCGGGGAGCTGTTTTTT. Protein sequence: CSASMGGLRDPGELFF. This rearrangement joins TRBV20-1 to TRBJ2-2, with D possibly matching TRBD2 (6 bases). The ends were cut back, 3 bases at V and 6 bases at J, with 20 bases in the middle. CDR1 and CDR2 (germline): DFQATT, SNEGSKA (reference sequence). This CDR3 comprises 16 residues.

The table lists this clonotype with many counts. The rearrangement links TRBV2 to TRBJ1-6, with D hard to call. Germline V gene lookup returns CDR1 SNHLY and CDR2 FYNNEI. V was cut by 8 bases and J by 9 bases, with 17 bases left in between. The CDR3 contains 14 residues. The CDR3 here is CASQKERSASPLHF. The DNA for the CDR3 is TGTGCCAGCCAAAAGGAACGGTCTGCTTCACCCCTCCACTTT.

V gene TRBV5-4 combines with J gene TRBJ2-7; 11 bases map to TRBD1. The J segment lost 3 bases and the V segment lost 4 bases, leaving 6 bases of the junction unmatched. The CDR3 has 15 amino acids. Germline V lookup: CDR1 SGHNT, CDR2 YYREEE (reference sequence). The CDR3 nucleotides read TGTGCCAGCAGCGGTGGACAGGGGGCCTTCTACGAGCAGTACTTC. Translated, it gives CASSGGQGAFYEQYF.

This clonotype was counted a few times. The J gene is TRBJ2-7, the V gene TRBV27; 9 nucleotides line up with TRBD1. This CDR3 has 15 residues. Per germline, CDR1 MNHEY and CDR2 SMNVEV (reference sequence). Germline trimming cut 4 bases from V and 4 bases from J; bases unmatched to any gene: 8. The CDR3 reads CASSSPGQGRYEQYF. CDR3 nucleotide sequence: TGTGCCAGCAGTTCCCCCGGACAGGGGCGGTACGAGCAGTACTTC.

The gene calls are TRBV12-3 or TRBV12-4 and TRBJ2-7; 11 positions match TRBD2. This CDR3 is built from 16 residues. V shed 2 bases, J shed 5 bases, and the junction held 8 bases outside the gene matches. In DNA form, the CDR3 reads TGTGCCAGCAGTTTAAAATGGCTAGCGGGAGGAGACGAGCAGTACTTC. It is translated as CASSLKWLAGGDEQYF.

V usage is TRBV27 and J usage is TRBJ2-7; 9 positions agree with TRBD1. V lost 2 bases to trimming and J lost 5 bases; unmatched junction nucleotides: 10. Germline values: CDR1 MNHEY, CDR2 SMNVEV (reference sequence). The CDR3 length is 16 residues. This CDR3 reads CASSLRPGTGYHEQYF. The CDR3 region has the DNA TGTGCCAGCAGTTTAAGGCCCGGGACAGGGTACCACGAGCAGTACTTC.

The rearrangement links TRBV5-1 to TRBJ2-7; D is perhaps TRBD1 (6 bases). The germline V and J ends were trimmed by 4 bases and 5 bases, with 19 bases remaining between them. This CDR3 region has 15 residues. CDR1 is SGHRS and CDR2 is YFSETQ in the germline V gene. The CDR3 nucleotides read TGCGCCAGCAGCCCGGAGATCGGGACATCGAACGAGCAGTACTTC. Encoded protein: CASSPEIGTSNEQYF.

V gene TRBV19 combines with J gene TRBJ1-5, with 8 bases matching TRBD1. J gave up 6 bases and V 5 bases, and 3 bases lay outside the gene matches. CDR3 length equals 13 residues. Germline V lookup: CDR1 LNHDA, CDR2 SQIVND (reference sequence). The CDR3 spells CASSFDRGQPQHF. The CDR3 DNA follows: TGTGCCAGTAGTTTCGACAGGGGTCAGCCCCAGCATTTT.

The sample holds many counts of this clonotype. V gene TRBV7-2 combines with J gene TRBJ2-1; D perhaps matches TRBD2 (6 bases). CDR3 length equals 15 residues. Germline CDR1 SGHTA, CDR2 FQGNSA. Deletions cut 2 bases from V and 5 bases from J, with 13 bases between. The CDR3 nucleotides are TGTGCCAGCAGCTTAATCGGGGACTCGAACAATGAGCAGTTCTTC. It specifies CASSLIGDSNNEQFF.

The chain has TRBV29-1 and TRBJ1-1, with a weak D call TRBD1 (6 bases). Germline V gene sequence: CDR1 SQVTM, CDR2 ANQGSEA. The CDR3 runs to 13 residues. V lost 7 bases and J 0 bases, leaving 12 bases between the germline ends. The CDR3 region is CSAERGVNTEAFF. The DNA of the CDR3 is TGCAGCGCTGAGAGGGGGGTGAACACTGAAGCTTTCTTT.

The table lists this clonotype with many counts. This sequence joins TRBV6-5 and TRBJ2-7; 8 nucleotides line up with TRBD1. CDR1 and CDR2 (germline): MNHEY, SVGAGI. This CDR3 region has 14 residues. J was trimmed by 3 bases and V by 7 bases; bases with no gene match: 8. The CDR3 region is CASTPTGQGYEQYF. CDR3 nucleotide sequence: TGTGCCAGCACCCCCACCGGACAGGGCTACGAGCAGTACTTC.